These 27 T cell receptor beta chains share one sample of origin, sequenced in a study of T cells in Graves' hyperthyroidism and ophthalmopathy. TCR beta CDR3 sequences were amplified from RNA transcripts. TCR CDR3 regions were first amplified by RT-PCR with HTBI primers. TCRdb analysed the multiplex PCR reads with MiXCR anew, one entry per CDR3 protein. The profile shows approximately 710,000 distinct CDR3 sequences, 17% of them singletons. Sequencing was performed on blood. These receptors all stem from a man in his forties or fifties with Graves' hyperthyroidism.

This clonotype was recorded at least ten times. This chain uses TRBV2 with TRBJ2-7; 9 positions agree with TRBD2. V was clipped by 1 base and J by 6 bases; unmatched bases: 13. Germline-derived CDR1 and CDR2 are SNHLY and FYNNEI. This CDR3 spans 17 amino acids. CDR3 sequence: CASSEGGSGRNSLEQYF. CDR3 in DNA: TGTGCCAGCAGTGAAGGCGGGAGCGGGAGGAATTCCCTCGAGCAGTACTTC.

In this sample, this clonotype turned up many times. The chain recombines TRBV20-1 with TRBJ1-2; TRBD1 aligns across 8 bases. Looked up from germline, CDR1 is DFQATT and CDR2 is SNEGSKA (reference sequence). The ends lost 2 bases at V and 0 bases at J; junction bases unmatched: 17. The CDR3 loop spans 19 amino acids. The CDR3: CSARTFSAGRGLANYGYTF. Written as DNA, the CDR3 is TGCAGTGCTAGAACGTTCTCGGCGGGCAGGGGGCTGGCTAACTATGGCTACACCTTC.

The chain links TRBV27 to TRBJ2-1; TRBD2 matches at 12 bases. Germline values: CDR1 MNHEY, CDR2 SMNVEV (reference sequence). Trimming at V came to 2 bases and at J to 4 bases, leaving 9 bases not matched to a gene. The CDR3 is made up of 18 amino acids. The CDR3 nucleotides are TGTGCCAGCAGTTTAGTAACTAGCGGGAGGATGGGGTACAATGAGCAGTTCTTC. This codes for CASSLVTSGRMGYNEQFF.

The rearrangement uses TRBV6-5 and TRBJ1-2, with D possibly being TRBD1 (6 bases). Between the trimmed V and J ends, which lost 4 bases and 2 bases, there was a span of 20 bases. This CDR3 has 17 residues. Germline V CDR1 and CDR2: MNHEY, SVGAGI. CDR3 sequence reads: CASSSPEQGGVNYGYTF. The CDR3 DNA sequence: TGTGCCAGCAGTTCTCCAGAACAGGGTGGAGTAAACTATGGCTACACCTTC.

This chain links TRBV7-9 with TRBJ2-7; 8 bases align to TRBD1. The CDR3 consists of 14 residues. The germline V gene has CDR1 SEHNR and CDR2 FQNEAQ (reference sequence). J lost 5 bases, V lost 2 bases, and 5 bases had no gene match. CDR3 region: CASSLIDRGHEQYF. In DNA form, the CDR3 reads TGTGCCAGCAGCTTAATCGACAGGGGTCACGAGCAGTACTTC. Drawing the rest from reference TRBV7-9 and TRBJ2-7, the complete variable domain is DTGVSQNPRHKITKRGQNVTFRCDPISEHNRLYWYRQTLGQGPEFLTYFQNEAQLEKSRLLSDRFSAERPKGSFSTLEIQRTEQGDSAMYLCASSLIDRGHEQYFGPGTRLTVT.

The genes are TRBV7-2 and TRBJ2-7; D is possibly TRBD2 (6 bases). The CDR3 length is 11 residues. Per germline, CDR1 SGHTA and CDR2 FQGNSA. V was shortened by 4 bases and J by 7 bases, with 8 bases between the two germline ends. CDR3 in DNA: TGTGCCAGCAGCTCCCGGGGGGAGCAGTACTTC. Its translation is CASSSRGEQYF.

This clonotype came up once. This chain connects TRBV4-1 to TRBJ1-4; D is uncertain. V lost 1 base to trimming and J lost 0 bases, with 6 bases between them. This CDR3 spans 15 amino acids. CDR1 and CDR2 from the germline V gene are MGHRA and YSYEKL. CDR3 nucleotides: TGCGCCAGCAGCCAAGGATTTGCAACTAATGAAAAACTGTTTTTT. It yields the protein CASSQGFATNEKLFF.

This clonotype occurred many times. J is TRBJ1-1 and V is TRBV12-3 or TRBV12-4; D ambiguous. V lost 6 bases and J lost 3, with 5 bases in between. CDR3 size: 11 residues. The CDR3 sequence: CASRKYTEAFF. CDR3 in DNA: TGTGCCAGCAGGAAGTACACTGAAGCTTTCTTT.

This chain connects TRBV28 to TRBJ1-6; D call uncertain. V was trimmed by 5 bases and J by 9 bases, leaving 8 bases between them. The CDR3 consists of 12 residues. Per germline, CDR1 MDHEN and CDR2 SYDVKM. The DNA of the CDR3 is TGTGCCAGCAGTCGTCTTATTTCACCCCTCCACTTT. Encoded protein: CASSRLISPLHF.

This clonotype has just a few counts. V and J are TRBV6-1 and TRBJ2-2, with 13 bases aligning to TRBD2. The V and J ends lost 5 bases and 5 bases, in that order; junction bases with no gene match: 5. Germline CDR1 MNHNS, CDR2 SASEGT. The CDR3 runs to 16 residues. For the CDR3, the DNA is TGTGCCAGCAGTCAACTAGCGGGAGGGCCTACCGGGGAGCTGTTTTTT. Residues: CASSQLAGGPTGELFF.

This clonotype was counted a few times. J is TRBJ2-2 and V is TRBV6-1, with D maybe TRBD1 (5 bases). Germline V lookup: CDR1 MNHNS, CDR2 SASEGT. The CDR3 contains 15 residues. The V gene lost 3 bases and the J gene lost 4 bases, with 12 bases spanning the gap. The CDR3 spells CASSEEQGLTGELFF. The CDR3 DNA is TGTGCCAGCAGTGAGGAGCAGGGCCTCACCGGGGAGCTGTTTTTT.

In this sample, this clonotype turned up a few times. CDR3 coding DNA: TGTGCCAGCAGTATACCAAATAGCGGGAGACGGGAGCAGTACTTC. Translation gives CASSIPNSGRREQYF. The chain links TRBV28 to TRBJ2-7; 9 positions agree with TRBD2. In germline, CDR1 is MDHEN, CDR2 SYDVKM. Trimming at V came to 5 bases and at J to 7 bases, leaving 12 bases not matched to a gene. The CDR3 sequence is 15 residues long. The variable domain in full, completed from reference TRBV28 and TRBJ2-7, reads DVKVTQSSRYLVKRTGEKVFLECVQDMDHENMFWYRQDPGLGLRLIYFSYDVKMKEKGDIPEGYSVSREKKERFSLILESASTNQTSMYLCASSIPNSGRREQYFGPGTRLTVT.

The rearrangement links TRBV10-3 to TRBJ1-1; 11 bases map to TRBD1. Losses at the gene ends were 6 bases for V and 4 bases for J; bases not matched to a gene: 7. This CDR3 comprises 15 residues. The germline V gene has CDR1 ENHRY and CDR2 SYGVKD. In DNA form, the CDR3 reads TGTGCCATCAGAGGACAGGGGGCAGATAGCACTGAAGCTTTCTTT. Its protein is CAIRGQGADSTEAFF.

The chain employs TRBV5-1 and TRBJ2-1; 7 nucleotides line up with TRBD2. V lost 0 bases and J lost 7; bases outside the gene matches: 7. Germline CDR1 and CDR2: SGHRS and YFSETQ. The CDR3 runs to 15 residues. The CDR3 loop is CASSLGLAKINEQFF. The CDR3 DNA is TGCGCCAGCAGCTTGGGACTAGCTAAGATAAATGAGCAGTTCTTC.

The V gene is TRBV28, the J gene TRBJ2-7; weak D call: TRBD1 (6 bases). CDR1 and CDR2 from the germline V gene are MDHEN and SYDVKM. Trimming took off 1 base at V and 9 bases at J, with 16 bases between the two ends. This CDR3 has 14 amino acids. In DNA form, the CDR3 reads TGTGCCAGCAGTTTATCGGGACATGGTGTAGGGCAGTACTTC. As protein: CASSLSGHGVGQYF.

In this sample, this clonotype turned up many times. The CDR3 loop is CASSLGRELAGASSEQFF. The CDR3 DNA reads as TGCGCCAGCAGCTTGGGCCGAGAGCTAGCGGGAGCGAGTAGTGAGCAGTTCTTC. This rearrangement joins TRBV5-1 to TRBJ2-1; 10 positions agree with TRBD2. Germline assignment: CDR1 SGHRS and CDR2 YFSETQ. J lost 9 bases, V lost 0 bases, and 15 bases had no gene match. The CDR3 consists of 18 residues.

This clonotype was recorded at least ten times. The rearrangement links TRBV7-2 to TRBJ2-5; D is perhaps TRBD1 (6 bases). V lost 5 bases and J 5 bases, leaving 15 bases between the germline ends. Germline CDR1 and CDR2: SGHTA and FQGNSA. The CDR3 is made up of 14 amino acids. CDR3 in amino acids: CASSERQGRETQYF. CDR3 nucleotides: TGTGCCAGCAGCGAAAGGCAGGGGCGGGAGACCCAGTACTTC.

This clonotype came up many times. The chain couples TRBV19 to TRBJ2-7, with unresolved D. Germline V gene lookup returns CDR1 LNHDA and CDR2 SQIVND (reference sequence). Trimming cost V 3 bases and J 0 bases, with 12 bases left between them. The CDR3 is 15 residues long. The CDR3 loop is CASSIVTGLSYEQYF. In DNA form, the CDR3 reads TGTGCCAGTAGTATCGTGACGGGTCTCTCCTACGAGCAGTACTTC.

This clonotype was counted only a few times. The rearrangement links TRBV4-1 to TRBJ1-1; a weak D match, TRBD1 (5 bases). This CDR3 is 13 amino acids long. With 3 bases removed from V and 3 bases from J, the gap between germline ends came to 8 bases. Per germline, CDR1 MGHRA and CDR2 YSYEKL. Here the CDR3 reads CASSHRADTEAFF. The CDR3 DNA reads TGCGCCAGCAGCCACAGGGCCGACACTGAAGCTTTCTTT.

This clonotype was seen many times. This chain joins TRBV11-2 and TRBJ2-1, with 10 bases lining up with TRBD2. Germline values: CDR1 SGHAT, CDR2 FQNNGV. The CDR3 consists of 16 residues. Unmatched junction bases numbered 8, after V lost 7 bases and J lost 2 bases. In DNA, the CDR3 is TGTGCCAGCAAGGAGCGGGAGGGGTTCACCTACAATGAGCAGTTCTTC. Its protein product is CASKEREGFTYNEQFF. Together with reference TRBV11-2 and TRBJ2-1, the CDR3 gives the full variable domain: EAGVAQSPRYKIIEKRQSVAFWCNPISGHATLYWYQQILGQGPKLLIQFQNNGVVDDSQLPKDRFSAERLKGVDSTLKIQPAKLEDSAVYLCASKEREGFTYNEQFFGPGTRLTVL.

This clonotype was seen repeatedly, ten times or more. The chain employs TRBV28 and TRBJ2-6; no clear D gene. Germline CDR1 reads MDHEN; CDR2 reads SYDVKM. The germline V and J ends were trimmed by 4 bases and 0 bases, with 10 bases remaining between them. CDR3 size: 16 residues. In nucleotides, the CDR3 is TGTGCCAGCAGTTCAAGACGGACCTCTGGGGCCAACGTCCTGACTTTC. Protein sequence: CASSSRRTSGANVLTF.

The table lists this clonotype with many counts. CDR3 residues: CSANRNTEAFF. CDR3 nucleotides: TGCAGTGCTAACAGGAACACTGAAGCTTTCTTT. The genes are TRBV20-1 and TRBJ1-1, with D hard to call. V lost 4 bases, J lost 1 base, and 4 bases lay in between. CDR1 is DFQATT and CDR2 is SNEGSKA in the germline V gene (reference sequence). This CDR3 is 11 amino acids long.

In its sample, this clonotype was seen many times. V and J are TRBV7-2 and TRBJ1-2; D is undetermined. Looked up from germline, CDR1 is SGHTA and CDR2 is FQGNSA. The ends were cut back, 7 bases at V and 0 bases at J, with 6 bases in the middle. CDR3 length: 12 residues. The CDR3: CASTGPNYGYTF. The DNA of the CDR3 is TGTGCCAGCACTGGGCCTAACTATGGCTACACCTTC.

There are a few counts of this clonotype. The rearrangement links TRBV27 to TRBJ2-7; D is possibly TRBD1 or TRBD2 (6 bases each). CDR3 size: 15 residues. V was trimmed by 2 bases and J by 3 bases, leaving 14 bases between them. Germline CDR1 MNHEY, CDR2 SMNVEV (reference sequence). The CDR3 sequence: CASSLIGGGIYEQYF. DNA for the CDR3: TGTGCCAGCAGTTTAATCGGGGGCGGAATCTACGAGCAGTACTTC.

J is TRBJ2-3 and V is TRBV5-5, with a possible D match to TRBD1 (6 bases). V lost 2 bases and J lost 4, with 11 bases in between. The CDR3 contains 14 residues. From germline, CDR1 is SGHKS and CDR2 YYEKEE (reference sequence). DNA of the CDR3: TGTGCCAGCAGCTTAGGGGGATTACCAGATACGCAGTATTTT. This sequence encodes CASSLGGLPDTQYF.

This rearrangement joins TRBV27 to TRBJ2-1, with D perhaps assigned TRBD1 or TRBD2 (5 bases each). The CDR3 is 14 amino acids. Per the germline V gene, CDR1 is MNHEY and CDR2 is SMNVEV (reference sequence). Trimming removed 3 bases from V and 6 bases from J, with 12 bases in between. Written as DNA, the CDR3 is TGTGCCAGCAGTTTCGTTAGTGGGGGCAATGAGCAGTTCTTC. Translating gives CASSFVSGGNEQFF.

The V gene is TRBV18, the J gene TRBJ2-5, with 7 bases aligning to TRBD2. Trimming at V came to 1 base and at J to 5 bases, leaving 10 bases not matched to a gene. Germline lookup yields CDR1 KGHSH and CDR2 LQKENI. CDR3 length: 16 amino acids. The CDR3 sequence is CASSPREGVDFETQYF. DNA for the CDR3: TGTGCCAGCTCACCACGGGAGGGAGTAGATTTTGAGACCCAGTACTTC.